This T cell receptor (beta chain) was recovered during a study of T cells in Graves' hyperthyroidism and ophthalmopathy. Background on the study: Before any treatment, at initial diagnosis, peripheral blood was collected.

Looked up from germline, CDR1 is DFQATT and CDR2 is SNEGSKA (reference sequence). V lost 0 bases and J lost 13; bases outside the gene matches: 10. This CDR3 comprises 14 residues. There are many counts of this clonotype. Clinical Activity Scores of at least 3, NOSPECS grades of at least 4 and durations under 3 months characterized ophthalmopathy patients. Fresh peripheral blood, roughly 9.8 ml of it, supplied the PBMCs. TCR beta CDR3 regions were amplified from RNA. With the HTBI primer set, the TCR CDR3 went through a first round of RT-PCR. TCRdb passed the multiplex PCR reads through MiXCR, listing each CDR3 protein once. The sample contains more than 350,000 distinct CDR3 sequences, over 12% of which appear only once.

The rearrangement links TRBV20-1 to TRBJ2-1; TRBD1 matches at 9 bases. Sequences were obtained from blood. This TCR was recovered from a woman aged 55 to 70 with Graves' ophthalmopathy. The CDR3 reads CSAREDRGGSPQFF. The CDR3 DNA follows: TGCAGTGCTAGAGAGGACAGGGGTGGTTCTCCCCAGTTCTTC.